The sample holds many counts of the clone carrying this TCR beta chain. This sample was taken from a study of T-cell memory formation after mild COVID-19. In the study overall: Largely donor-specific sequence clusters came from a couple of donors.

The V gene lost 7 bases and the J gene lost 5 bases, with 14 bases spanning the gap. The CDR3 has 13 residues. Germline-derived CDR1 and CDR2 are LGHNA and YNFKEQ. Researchers used 5'RACE with constant-segment primers to make TCR alpha and TCR beta cDNA libraries that carry sample barcodes and UMIs. TCRdb processed the 5' RACE reads anew with MiXCR; each CDR3 protein has one entry. The sample records about 470,000 distinct CDR3 sequences, approximately 25% being singletons. This TCR was sampled from an adult woman who had mild COVID-19 (a few samples of this study predate the infection). Cell type and time point are not known. The rearrangement uses TRBV4-2 and TRBJ1-2; D unresolved. What was sequenced was PBMCs or a T cell subset sorted from them (not recorded which). The CDR3 bases are TGTGCCAGCAACCCAAGCGGAGGGTATGGCTACACCTTC. It specifies CASNPSGGYGYTF.